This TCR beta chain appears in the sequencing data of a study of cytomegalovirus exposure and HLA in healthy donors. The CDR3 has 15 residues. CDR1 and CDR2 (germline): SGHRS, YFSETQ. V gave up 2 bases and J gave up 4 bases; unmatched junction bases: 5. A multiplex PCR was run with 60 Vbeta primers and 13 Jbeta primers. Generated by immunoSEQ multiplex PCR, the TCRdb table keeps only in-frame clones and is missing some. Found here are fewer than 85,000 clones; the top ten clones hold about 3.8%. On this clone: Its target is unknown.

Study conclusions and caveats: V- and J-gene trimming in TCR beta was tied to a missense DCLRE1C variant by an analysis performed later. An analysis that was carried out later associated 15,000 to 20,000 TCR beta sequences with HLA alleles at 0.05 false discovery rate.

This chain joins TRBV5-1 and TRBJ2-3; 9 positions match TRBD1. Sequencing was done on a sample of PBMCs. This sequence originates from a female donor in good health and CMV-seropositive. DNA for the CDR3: TGCGCCAGCAGCTTTAGGGACAGGGCCCCAGATACGCAGTATTTT. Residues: CASSFRDRAPDTQYF.